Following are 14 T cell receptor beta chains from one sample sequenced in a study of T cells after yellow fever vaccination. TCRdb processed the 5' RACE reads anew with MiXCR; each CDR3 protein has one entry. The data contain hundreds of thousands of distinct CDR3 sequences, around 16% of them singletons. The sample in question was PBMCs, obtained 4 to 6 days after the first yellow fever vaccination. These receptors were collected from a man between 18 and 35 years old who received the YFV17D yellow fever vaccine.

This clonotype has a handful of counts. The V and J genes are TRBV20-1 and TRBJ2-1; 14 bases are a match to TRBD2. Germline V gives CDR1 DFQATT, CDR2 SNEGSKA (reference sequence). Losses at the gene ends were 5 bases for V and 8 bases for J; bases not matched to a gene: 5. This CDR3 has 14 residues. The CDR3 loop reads CSAPRLAGGDEQFF. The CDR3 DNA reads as TGCAGTGCTCCCCGACTAGCGGGGGGGGATGAGCAGTTCTTC.

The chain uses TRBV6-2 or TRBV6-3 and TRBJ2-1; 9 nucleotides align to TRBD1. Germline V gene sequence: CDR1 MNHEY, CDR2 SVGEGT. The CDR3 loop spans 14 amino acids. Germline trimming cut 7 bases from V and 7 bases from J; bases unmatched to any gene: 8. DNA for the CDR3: TGTGCCAGCACCCAGGGACAGGGAACAAATGAGCAGTTCTTC. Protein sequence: CASTQGQGTNEQFF.

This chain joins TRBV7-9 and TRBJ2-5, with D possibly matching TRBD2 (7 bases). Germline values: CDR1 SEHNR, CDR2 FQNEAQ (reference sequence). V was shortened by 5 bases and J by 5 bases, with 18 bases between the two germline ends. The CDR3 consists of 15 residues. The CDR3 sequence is CASSLMGGAQETQYF. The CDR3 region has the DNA TGTGCCAGCAGCCTGATGGGGGGGGCGCAGGAGACCCAGTACTTC.

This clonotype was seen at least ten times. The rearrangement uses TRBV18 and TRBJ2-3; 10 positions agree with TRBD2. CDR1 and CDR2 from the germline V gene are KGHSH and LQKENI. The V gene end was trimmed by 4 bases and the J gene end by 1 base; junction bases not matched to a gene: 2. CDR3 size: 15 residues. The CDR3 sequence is CASSQLAGRTDTQYF. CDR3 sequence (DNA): TGTGCCAGCTCACAACTAGCGGGGCGCACAGATACGCAGTATTTT.

CDR3 DNA: TGTGCCAGCAGCGTTTCTAGCGGGGGGGAGCTGTTTTTT. Protein sequence: CASSVSSGGELFF. The chain is built from TRBV4-2 and TRBJ2-2; 8 nucleotides line up with TRBD2. The CDR3 spans 13 residues. The V gene's germline CDR1 is LGHNA and CDR2 YNFKEQ. J was trimmed by 8 bases and V by 5 bases; bases with no gene match: 4.

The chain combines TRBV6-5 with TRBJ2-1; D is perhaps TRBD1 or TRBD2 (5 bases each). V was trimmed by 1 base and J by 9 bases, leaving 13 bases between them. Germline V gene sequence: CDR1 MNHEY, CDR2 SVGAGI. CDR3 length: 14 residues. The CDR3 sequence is CASSYWGPAGEQFF. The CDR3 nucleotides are TGTGCCAGCAGTTACTGGGGCCCGGCGGGTGAGCAGTTCTTC.

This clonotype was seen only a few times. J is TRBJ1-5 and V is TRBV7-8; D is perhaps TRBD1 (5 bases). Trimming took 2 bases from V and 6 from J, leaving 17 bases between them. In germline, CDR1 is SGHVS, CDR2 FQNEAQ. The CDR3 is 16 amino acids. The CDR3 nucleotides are TGTGCCAGCAGCTTAAACCGGGAAGGGGCAAGTCAGCCCCAGCATTTT. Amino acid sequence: CASSLNREGASQPQHF.

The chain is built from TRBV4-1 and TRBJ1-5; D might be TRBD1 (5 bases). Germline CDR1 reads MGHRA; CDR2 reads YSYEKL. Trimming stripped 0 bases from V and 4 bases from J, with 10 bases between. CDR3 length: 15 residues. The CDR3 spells CASSQDRGRNQPQHF. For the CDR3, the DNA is TGCGCCAGCAGCCAAGATAGGGGCAGAAATCAGCCCCAGCATTTT.

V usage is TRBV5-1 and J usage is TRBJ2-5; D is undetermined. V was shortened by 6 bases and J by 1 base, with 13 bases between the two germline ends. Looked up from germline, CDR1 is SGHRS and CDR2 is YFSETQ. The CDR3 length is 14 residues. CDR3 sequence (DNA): TGCGCCAGCACCAATACGGGCAGCCAAGAGACCCAGTACTTC. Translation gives CASTNTGSQETQYF.

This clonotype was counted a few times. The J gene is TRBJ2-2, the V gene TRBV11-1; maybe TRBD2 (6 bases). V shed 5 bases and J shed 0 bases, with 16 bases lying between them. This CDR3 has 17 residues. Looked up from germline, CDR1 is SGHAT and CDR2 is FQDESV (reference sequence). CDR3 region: CASSPYGAGTNTGELFF. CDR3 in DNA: TGTGCCAGCAGCCCTTATGGGGCGGGGACGAACACCGGGGAGCTGTTTTTT.

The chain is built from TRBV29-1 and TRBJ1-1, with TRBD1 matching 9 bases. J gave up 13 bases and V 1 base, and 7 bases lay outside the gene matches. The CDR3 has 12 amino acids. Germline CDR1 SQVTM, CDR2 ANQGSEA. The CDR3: CSVEGQGGTVFF. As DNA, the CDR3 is TGCAGCGTTGAAGGACAGGGGGGGACGGTTTTCTTT.

This CDR3 reads CASRGDLDWHTEAFF. Written as DNA, the CDR3 is TGTGCCAGCAGGGGGGACCTTGACTGGCACACTGAAGCTTTCTTT. V gene TRBV7-3 combines with J gene TRBJ1-1; D might be TRBD1 (5 bases). The germline CDR1 and CDR2 sequences are SGHTA and FQGTGA. The CDR3 extends over 15 amino acids. V gave up 6 bases and J gave up 3 bases, with 17 bases separating them.

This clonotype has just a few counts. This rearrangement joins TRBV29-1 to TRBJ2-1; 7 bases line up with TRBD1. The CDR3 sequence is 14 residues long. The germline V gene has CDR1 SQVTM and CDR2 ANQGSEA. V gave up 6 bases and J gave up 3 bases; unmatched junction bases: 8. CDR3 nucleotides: TGCAGCGTCTCCTCTGACAGGGTCTACAATGAGCAGTTCTTC. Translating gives CSVSSDRVYNEQFF.

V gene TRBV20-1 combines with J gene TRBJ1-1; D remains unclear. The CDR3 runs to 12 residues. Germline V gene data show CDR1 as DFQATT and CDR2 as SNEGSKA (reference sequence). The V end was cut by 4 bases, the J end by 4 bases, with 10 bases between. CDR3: CSATRRGTEAFF. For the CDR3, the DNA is TGCAGTGCTACCCGTAGAGGCACTGAAGCTTTCTTT.